This T cell receptor (beta chain) was sequenced for a study of Tregs in tolerant kidney transplant recipients. Of note for this clone: Read coverage stops 3 residues before the CDR3 terminus; the germline J gene supplies the remainder.

Repertoires were generated with immunoSEQ multiplex PCR, while TCRdb's copy carries only in-frame clones and drops some. This sample's table has roughly 48,000 clones. J lost 2 bases, V lost 4 bases, and 2 bases had no gene match. Germline V gene sequence: CDR1 LNHDA, CDR2 SQIVND (reference sequence). The CDR3 length is 14 residues. This sequence was found in a human donor who received a combined kidney and bone marrow transplant. The chain employs TRBV19 and TRBJ1-2; 9 nucleotides line up with TRBD1. Sequencing used CD4+ T cells from blood, obtained before the transplant. The covered CDR3 bases are TGTGCCAGTAGTAGGGACAGGGTAAACTATGGC. The encoded protein is CASSRDRVNYG. The CDR3 as a whole reads CASSRDRVNYGYTF.